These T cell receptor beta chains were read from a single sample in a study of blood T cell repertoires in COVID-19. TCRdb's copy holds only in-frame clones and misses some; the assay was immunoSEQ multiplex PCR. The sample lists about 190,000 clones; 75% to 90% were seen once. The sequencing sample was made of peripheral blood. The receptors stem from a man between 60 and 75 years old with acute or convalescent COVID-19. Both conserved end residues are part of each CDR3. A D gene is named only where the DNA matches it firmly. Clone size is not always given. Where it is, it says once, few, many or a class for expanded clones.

cdr3_aa: CASSLGVDREQFF
cdr3_nt: TGTGCCAGCAGTCTCGGGGTAGATCGTGAGCAGTTCTTC
j_call: TRBJ2-1
d_call: .
clone_size: .
v_call: TRBV6-2/TRBV6-3

cdr3_aa: CASSRAGVIAFF
cdr3_nt: TGTGCCAGTAGTAGAGCGGGAGTGATAGCTTTCTTT
j_call: TRBJ1-1
d_call: .
clone_size: once
v_call: TRBV19

cdr3_aa: CASSAREWVGTGPNEQFF
cdr3_nt: TGTGCCAGCAGCGCTAGGGAATGGGTCGGGACAGGTCCCAATGAGCAGTTCTTC
j_call: TRBJ2-1
d_call: TRBD1
clone_size: .
v_call: TRBV9

cdr3_aa: CASSQRGTGGNNEQFF
cdr3_nt: TGCGCCAGCAGCCAAAGGGGCACGGGAGGCAACAATGAGCAGTTCTTC
j_call: TRBJ2-1
d_call: TRBD2
clone_size: .
v_call: TRBV4-1

cdr3_aa: CASSPTGNSYNEQFF
cdr3_nt: TGTGCCAGCAGTCCGACTGGCAATTCCTACAATGAGCAGTTCTTC
j_call: TRBJ2-1
d_call: .
clone_size: .
v_call: TRBV28

cdr3_aa: CASSLVGLSTDTQYF
cdr3_nt: TGTGCCAGCAGCCTGGTGGGACTCAGCACAGATACGCAGTATTTT
j_call: TRBJ2-3
d_call: .
clone_size: .
v_call: TRBV7-3

cdr3_aa: CASSVEQGGTGELFF
cdr3_nt: TGTGCCAGCAGCGTAGAACAGGGGGGCACCGGGGAGCTGTTTTTT
j_call: TRBJ2-2
d_call: TRBD1
clone_size: few
v_call: TRBV9

cdr3_aa: CASGLSGFSGEQFF
cdr3_nt: TGTGCCAGCGGCCTTAGCGGGTTTTCGGGTGAGCAGTTCTTC
j_call: TRBJ2-1
d_call: TRBD2
clone_size: once
v_call: TRBV11-3

cdr3_aa: CAISESMLRLDSPLHF
cdr3_nt: TGTGCCATCAGTGAGTCGATGCTCAGGTTAGATTCACCCCTCCACTTT
j_call: TRBJ1-6
d_call: .
clone_size: .
v_call: TRBV10-3

cdr3_aa: CASSDTYEQYF
cdr3_nt: TGTGCCAGCAGTGACACCTACGAGCAGTACTTC
j_call: TRBJ2-7
d_call: .
clone_size: .
v_call: TRBV6-2/TRBV6-3

cdr3_aa: CAISDPDGLGRGSGQFF
cdr3_nt: TGTGCCATCAGTGATCCCGACGGGCTAGGCCGGGGAAGTGGGCAGTTCTTC
j_call: TRBJ2-1
d_call: .
clone_size: .
v_call: TRBV10-3

cdr3_aa: CASSPRDRTYSYEQYF
cdr3_nt: TGTGCCAGCTCACCACGGGACAGGACCTACTCCTACGAGCAGTACTTC
j_call: TRBJ2-7
d_call: TRBD1
clone_size: .
v_call: TRBV18

cdr3_aa: CASRRQGAGQPQHF
cdr3_nt: TGCGCCAGCAGAAGACAGGGGGCTGGGCAGCCCCAGCATTTT
j_call: TRBJ1-5
d_call: TRBD1
clone_size: .
v_call: TRBV4-1

cdr3_aa: CASGLVRDGDTGIRETQYF
cdr3_nt: TGTGCTAGTGGTTTGGTAAGGGATGGAGATACCGGGATTCGGGAGACCCAGTACTTC
j_call: TRBJ2-5
d_call: .
clone_size: few
v_call: TRBV12-5

cdr3_aa: CASSYSSGQVSYEQYF
cdr3_nt: TGTGCCAGCAGTTACTCGTCGGGACAAGTGTCCTACGAGCAGTACTTC
j_call: TRBJ2-7
d_call: .
clone_size: .
v_call: TRBV6-5

cdr3_aa: CASSWGTPSNTEAFF
cdr3_nt: TGCGCCAGCAGCTGGGGGACACCGTCGAACACTGAAGCTTTCTTT
j_call: TRBJ1-1
d_call: .
clone_size: .
v_call: TRBV5-1

cdr3_aa: CASSVSPDSYEQYF
cdr3_nt: TGTGCCAGCAGCGTTAGTCCCGACAGCTACGAGCAGTACTTC
j_call: TRBJ2-7
d_call: .
clone_size: .
v_call: TRBV9

cdr3_aa: CASSVEGAGTDTQYF
cdr3_nt: TGTGCCAGCAGCGTAGAGGGGGCTGGCACAGATACGCAGTATTTT
j_call: TRBJ2-3
d_call: TRBD1
clone_size: .
v_call: TRBV9

cdr3_aa: CASSLDEIYTGDNEQFF
cdr3_nt: TGTGCCAGCAGCTTAGATGAAATTTATACGGGAGACAATGAGCAGTTCTTC
j_call: TRBJ2-1
d_call: .
clone_size: .
v_call: TRBV11-2

cdr3_aa: CASSVVPSQETQYF
cdr3_nt: TGTGCCAGCAGCGTAGTCCCTAGCCAAGAGACCCAGTACTTC
j_call: TRBJ2-5
d_call: .
clone_size: .
v_call: TRBV9

cdr3_aa: CASRDDRAYNSPLHF
cdr3_nt: TGTGCCAGCAGGGATGACAGAGCCTATAATTCACCCCTCCACTTT
j_call: TRBJ1-6
d_call: .
clone_size: .
v_call: TRBV6-5

cdr3_aa: CASSYTGTGIPEAFF
cdr3_nt: TGTGCCAGCAGTTACACCGGGACAGGGATCCCTGAAGCTTTCTTT
j_call: TRBJ1-1
d_call: TRBD1
clone_size: .
v_call: TRBV6-2/TRBV6-3

cdr3_aa: CASSPAGLAGTYEQYF
cdr3_nt: TGTGCCAGCAGCCCAGCCGGACTAGCGGGTACCTACGAGCAGTACTTC
j_call: TRBJ2-7
d_call: TRBD2
clone_size: many
v_call: TRBV4-2

cdr3_aa: CASTRNEEKLFF
cdr3_nt: TGTGCCAGCACCCGAAACGAGGAAAAACTGTTTTTT
j_call: TRBJ1-4
d_call: .
clone_size: .
v_call: TRBV7-9

cdr3_aa: CASRGTGDGTIYF
cdr3_nt: TGTGCCAGCAGGGGGACAGGGGACGGCACCATATATTTT
j_call: TRBJ1-3
d_call: TRBD1
clone_size: .
v_call: TRBV25-1

cdr3_aa: CASSPRKELDYGYTF
cdr3_nt: TGTGCCAGCTCACCACGGAAGGAGCTCGACTATGGCTACACCTTC
j_call: TRBJ1-2
d_call: .
clone_size: .
v_call: TRBV18

cdr3_aa: CASLGREMSYNEQFF
cdr3_nt: TGTGCCAGCCTAGGAAGGGAGATGTCCTACAATGAGCAGTTCTTC
j_call: TRBJ2-1
d_call: .
clone_size: .
v_call: TRBV2

cdr3_aa: CASSQEGQGGYTF
cdr3_nt: TGTGCCAGCAGCCAAGAGGGGCAGGGTGGCTACACCTTC
j_call: TRBJ1-2
d_call: .
clone_size: .
v_call: TRBV4-2

cdr3_aa: CASRTAEGYTF
cdr3_nt: TGTGCCAGCCGGACAGCCGAAGGCTACACCTTC
j_call: TRBJ1-2
d_call: .
clone_size: .
v_call: TRBV6-5

cdr3_aa: CASSRSPGQAAYF
cdr3_nt: TGTGCCAGCAGCAGATCCCCGGGACAGGCCGCGTATTTT
j_call: TRBJ2-3
d_call: TRBD1
clone_size: .
v_call: TRBV9

cdr3_aa: CSAAGLAYEQYF
cdr3_nt: TGCAGCGCGGCTGGACTAGCCTACGAGCAGTACTTC
j_call: TRBJ2-7
d_call: TRBD2
clone_size: .
v_call: TRBV29-1

cdr3_aa: CASGRAGRHEQYF
cdr3_nt: TGTGCTAGTGGCCGCGCGGGTAGGCACGAGCAGTACTTC
j_call: TRBJ2-7
d_call: .
clone_size: .
v_call: TRBV12-5

cdr3_aa: CASSSDTGSFSPLHF
cdr3_nt: TGTGCCAGCAGCTCCGATACAGGGTCCTTTTCACCCCTCCACTTT
j_call: TRBJ1-6
d_call: .
clone_size: .
v_call: TRBV5-4

cdr3_aa: CASSETGRDRYGYTF
cdr3_nt: TGTGCCAGCAGTGAAACGGGCAGGGATCGCTATGGCTACACCTTC
j_call: TRBJ1-2
d_call: .
clone_size: .
v_call: TRBV2

cdr3_aa: CASSRNRGNEQFF
cdr3_nt: TGTGCCAGCAGTAGAAACAGGGGGAATGAGCAGTTCTTC
j_call: TRBJ2-1
d_call: TRBD1
clone_size: few
v_call: TRBV12-3/TRBV12-4

cdr3_aa: CASMQGESNYNEQFF
cdr3_nt: TGTGCCAGCATGCAAGGGGAAAGTAACTACAATGAGCAGTTCTTC
j_call: TRBJ2-1
d_call: .
clone_size: few
v_call: TRBV6-5

cdr3_aa: CASSPRGTGNTIYF
cdr3_nt: TGTGCCAGCTCACCACGAGGGACTGGAAACACCATATATTTT
j_call: TRBJ1-3
d_call: .
clone_size: .
v_call: TRBV18

cdr3_aa: CASSPGTGERALGANVLTF
cdr3_nt: TGCGCCAGCAGCCCGGGTACAGGGGAGCGGGCTCTTGGGGCCAACGTCCTGACTTTC
j_call: TRBJ2-6
d_call: .
clone_size: .
v_call: TRBV4-3

cdr3_aa: CATSGGDTGELFF
cdr3_nt: TGCGCCACCTCCGGGGGGGACACCGGGGAGCTGTTTTTT
j_call: TRBJ2-2
d_call: TRBD2
clone_size: .
v_call: TRBV5-1

cdr3_aa: CASRETSGTYEQYF
cdr3_nt: TGTGCCAGCAGGGAGACTAGCGGGACCTACGAGCAGTACTTC
j_call: TRBJ2-7
d_call: TRBD2
clone_size: .
v_call: TRBV2

cdr3_aa: CAISSIGDISGNTIYF
cdr3_nt: TGTGCCATCAGCTCCATAGGGGACATATCTGGAAACACCATATATTTT
j_call: TRBJ1-3
d_call: .
clone_size: .
v_call: TRBV10-3

cdr3_aa: CASSGHGTGFQPQHF
cdr3_nt: TGCGCCAGCAGCGGACACGGGACAGGGTTTCAGCCCCAGCATTTT
j_call: TRBJ1-5
d_call: TRBD1
clone_size: few
v_call: TRBV4-1

cdr3_aa: CASSLLAGELYEQYF
cdr3_nt: TGTGCCAGCAGCCTATTAGCGGGAGAGCTCTACGAGCAGTACTTC
j_call: TRBJ2-7
d_call: TRBD2
clone_size: .
v_call: TRBV4-2

cdr3_aa: CSARYITEAFF
cdr3_nt: TGCAGTGCTAGATATATCACTGAAGCTTTCTTT
j_call: TRBJ1-1
d_call: .
clone_size: .
v_call: TRBV20-1

cdr3_aa: CASRGQYNQPQHF
cdr3_nt: TGTGCCAGCCGAGGGCAGTACAATCAGCCCCAGCATTTT
j_call: TRBJ1-5
d_call: .
clone_size: .
v_call: TRBV2

cdr3_aa: CASSLIGVRYGYTF
cdr3_nt: TGTGCCAGCAGCTTAATCGGGGTTCGGTATGGCTACACCTTC
j_call: TRBJ1-2
d_call: .
clone_size: few
v_call: TRBV11-2

cdr3_aa: CASSESRTGGQREQFF
cdr3_nt: TGCGCCAGCAGTGAGTCGCGGACGGGAGGTCAGCGTGAGCAGTTCTTC
j_call: TRBJ2-1
d_call: TRBD2
clone_size: .
v_call: TRBV10-1

cdr3_aa: CSVVRGFEADTQYF
cdr3_nt: TGCAGCGTTGTCAGGGGGTTTGAAGCAGATACGCAGTATTTT
j_call: TRBJ2-3
d_call: TRBD1
clone_size: once
v_call: TRBV29-1